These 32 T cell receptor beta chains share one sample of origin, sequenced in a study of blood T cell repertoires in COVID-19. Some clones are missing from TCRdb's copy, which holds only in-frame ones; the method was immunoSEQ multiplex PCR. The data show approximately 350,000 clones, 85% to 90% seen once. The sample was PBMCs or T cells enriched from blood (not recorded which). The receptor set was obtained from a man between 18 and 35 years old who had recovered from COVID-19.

The DNA of the CDR3 is TGTGCCAGCAGTACAGGGCCATCCTACGAGCAGTACTTC. Translating it yields CASSTGPSYEQYF. The chain couples TRBV27 to TRBJ2-7, with D perhaps matching TRBD1 (6 bases). V shed 5 bases and J shed 1 base, with 9 bases lying between them. The germline V gene encodes CDR1 MNHEY and CDR2 SMNVEV (reference sequence). This CDR3 contains 13 residues.

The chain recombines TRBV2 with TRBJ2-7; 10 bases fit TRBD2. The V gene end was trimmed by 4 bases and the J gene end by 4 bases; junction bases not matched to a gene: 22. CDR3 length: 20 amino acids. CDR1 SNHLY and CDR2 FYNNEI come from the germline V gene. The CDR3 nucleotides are TGTGCCAGCAGTGGATACCCGGTTCTAGCGGGGGAGAGCTACACTTACGAGCAGTACTTC. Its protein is CASSGYPVLAGESYTYEQYF.

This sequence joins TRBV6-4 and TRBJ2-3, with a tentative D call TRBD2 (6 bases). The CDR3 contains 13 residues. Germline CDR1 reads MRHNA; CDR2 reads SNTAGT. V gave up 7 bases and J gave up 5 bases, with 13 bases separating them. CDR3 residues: CASTKNGGDTQYF. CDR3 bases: TGTGCCAGCACTAAAAACGGGGGAGATACGCAGTATTTT.

The CDR3 coding sequence is TGTGCCAGCAGCGACTGGGACAGGGGATTTTACGAGCAGTACTTC. It encodes CASSDWDRGFYEQYF. This chain joins TRBV7-2 and TRBJ2-7; the match to TRBD1 covers 10 bases. Germline loops: CDR1 SGHTA, CDR2 FQGNSA. The CDR3 has 15 amino acids. V trimming: 5 bases; J trimming: 4 bases; junction bases outside the gene matches: 8.

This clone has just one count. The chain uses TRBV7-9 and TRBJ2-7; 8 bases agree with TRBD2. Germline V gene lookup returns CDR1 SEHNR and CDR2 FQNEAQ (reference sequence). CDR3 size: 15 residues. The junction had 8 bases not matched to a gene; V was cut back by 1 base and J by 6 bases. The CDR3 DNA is TGTGCCAGCAGCTTAGACAGCGGGGGCTATTCCGAGCAGTACTTC. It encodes CASSLDSGGYSEQYF.

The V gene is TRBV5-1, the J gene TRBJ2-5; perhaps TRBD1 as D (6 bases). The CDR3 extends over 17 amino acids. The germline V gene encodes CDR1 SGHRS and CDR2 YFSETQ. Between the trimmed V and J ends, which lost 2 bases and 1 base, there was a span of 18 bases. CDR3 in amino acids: CASSFSGPQGIQETQYF. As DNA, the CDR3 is TGCGCCAGCAGCTTTTCGGGCCCCCAGGGGATCCAAGAGACCCAGTACTTC.

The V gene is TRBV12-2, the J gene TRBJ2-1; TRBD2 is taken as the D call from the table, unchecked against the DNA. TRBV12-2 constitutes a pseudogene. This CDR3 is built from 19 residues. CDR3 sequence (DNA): TGTGCAAGTCGCTTAGCCTCCCGTTGTAGCGGGATCTCCTACAATGAGCAGTTCTTC. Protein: CASRLASRCSGISYNEQFF.

The CDR3 region has the DNA TGTGCCAGCAGCATGCGATGGCGGGAGGGGGGCAATGAGCAGTTCTTC. This codes for CASSMRWREGGNEQFF. The chain has TRBV7-9 and TRBJ2-1; TRBD2 matches 9 bases. The CDR3 runs 16 residues. From germline, CDR1 is SEHNR and CDR2 FQNEAQ (reference sequence). J gave up 6 bases and V 5 bases, and 11 bases lay outside the gene matches.

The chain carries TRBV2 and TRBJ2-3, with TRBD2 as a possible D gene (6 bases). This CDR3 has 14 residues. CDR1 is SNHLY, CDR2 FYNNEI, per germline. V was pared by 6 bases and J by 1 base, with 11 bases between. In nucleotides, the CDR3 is TGTGCCAGCAGCCAGCGGGTCGGCACAGATACGCAGTATTTT. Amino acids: CASSQRVGTDTQYF. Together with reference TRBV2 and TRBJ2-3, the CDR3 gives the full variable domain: EPEVTQTPSHQVTQMGQEVILRCVPISNHLYFYWYRQILGQKVEFLVSFYNNEISEKSEIFDDQFSVERPDGSNFTLKIRSTKLEDSAMYFCASSQRVGTDTQYFGPGTRLTVL.

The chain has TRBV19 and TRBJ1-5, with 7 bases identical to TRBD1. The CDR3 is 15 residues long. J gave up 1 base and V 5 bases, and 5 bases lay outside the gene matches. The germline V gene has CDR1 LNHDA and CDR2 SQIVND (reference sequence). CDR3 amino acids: CASSRQGLSNQPQHF. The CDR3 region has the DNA TGTGCCAGTAGTCGACAGGGTTTGAGCAATCAGCCCCAGCATTTT.

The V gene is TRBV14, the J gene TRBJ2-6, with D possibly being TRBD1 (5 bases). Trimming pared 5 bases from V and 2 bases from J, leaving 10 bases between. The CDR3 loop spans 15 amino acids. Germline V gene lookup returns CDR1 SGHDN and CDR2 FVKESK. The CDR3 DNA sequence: TGTGCCAGCAGCTCCAGGGTTGCTGGGGCCAACGTCCTGACTTTC. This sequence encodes CASSSRVAGANVLTF. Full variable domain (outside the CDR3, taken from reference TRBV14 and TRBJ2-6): EAGVTQFPSHSVIEKGQTVTLRCDPISGHDNLYWYRRVMGKEIKFLLHFVKESKQDESGMPNNRFLAERTGGTYSTLKVQPAELEDSGVYFCASSSRVAGANVLTFGAGSRLTVL.

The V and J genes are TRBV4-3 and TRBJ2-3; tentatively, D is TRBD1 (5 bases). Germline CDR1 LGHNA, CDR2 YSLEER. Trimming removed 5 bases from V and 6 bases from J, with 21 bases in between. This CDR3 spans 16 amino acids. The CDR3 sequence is CASSLEWQGGADTQYF. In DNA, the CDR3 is TGCGCCAGCAGCTTGGAGTGGCAGGGTGGTGCGGATACGCAGTATTTT.

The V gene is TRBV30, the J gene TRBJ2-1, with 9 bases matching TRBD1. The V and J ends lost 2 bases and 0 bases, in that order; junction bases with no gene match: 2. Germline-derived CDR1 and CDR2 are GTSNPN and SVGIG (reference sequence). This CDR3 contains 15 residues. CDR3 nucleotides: TGTGCCTGGAGTTCGGACAGGGGCTCCTACAATGAGCAGTTCTTC. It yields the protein CAWSSDRGSYNEQFF.

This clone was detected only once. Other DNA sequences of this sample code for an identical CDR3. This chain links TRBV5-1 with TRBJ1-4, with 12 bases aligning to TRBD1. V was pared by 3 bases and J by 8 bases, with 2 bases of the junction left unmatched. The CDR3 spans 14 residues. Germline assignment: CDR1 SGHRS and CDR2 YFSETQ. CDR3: CASSSGTGGEKLFF. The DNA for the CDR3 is TGCGCCAGCAGCTCGGGGACAGGGGGCGAAAAACTGTTTTTT.

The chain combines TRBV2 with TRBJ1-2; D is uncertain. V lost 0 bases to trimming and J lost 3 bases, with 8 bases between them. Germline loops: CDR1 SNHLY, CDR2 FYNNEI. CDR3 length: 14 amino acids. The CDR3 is CASSEAAQDYGYTF. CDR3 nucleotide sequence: TGTGCCAGCAGTGAAGCGGCCCAGGACTATGGCTACACCTTC. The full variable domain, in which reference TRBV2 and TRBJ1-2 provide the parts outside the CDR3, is EPEVTQTPSHQVTQMGQEVILRCVPISNHLYFYWYRQILGQKVEFLVSFYNNEISEKSEIFDDQFSVERPDGSNFTLKIRSTKLEDSAMYFCASSEAAQDYGYTFGSGTRLTVV.

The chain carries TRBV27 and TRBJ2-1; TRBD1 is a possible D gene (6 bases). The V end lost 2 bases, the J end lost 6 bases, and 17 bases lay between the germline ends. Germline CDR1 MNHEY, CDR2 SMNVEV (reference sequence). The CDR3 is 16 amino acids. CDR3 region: CASSLNGGQHINEQFF. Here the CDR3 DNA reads TGTGCCAGCAGTTTAAATGGAGGACAGCACATCAATGAGCAGTTCTTC.

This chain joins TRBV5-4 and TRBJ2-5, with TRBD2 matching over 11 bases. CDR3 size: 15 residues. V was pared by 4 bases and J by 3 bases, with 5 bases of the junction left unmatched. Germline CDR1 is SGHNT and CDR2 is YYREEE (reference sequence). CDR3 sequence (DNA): TGTGCCAGCAGCCTAAAACTAGCGGGGGAAGAGACCCAGTACTTC. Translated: CASSLKLAGEETQYF. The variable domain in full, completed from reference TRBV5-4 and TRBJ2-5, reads ETGVTQSPTHLIKTRGQQVTLRCSSQSGHNTVSWYQQALGQGPQFIFQYYREEENGRGNFPPRFSGLQFPNYSSELNVNALELDDSALYLCASSLKLAGEETQYFGPGTRLLVL.

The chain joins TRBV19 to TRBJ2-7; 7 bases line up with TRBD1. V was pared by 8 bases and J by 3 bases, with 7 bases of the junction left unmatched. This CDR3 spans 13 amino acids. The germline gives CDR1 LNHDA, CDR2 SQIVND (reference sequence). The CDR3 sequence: CASATTGSYEQYF. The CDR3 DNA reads TGTGCCAGTGCCACGACAGGGAGCTACGAGCAGTACTTC.

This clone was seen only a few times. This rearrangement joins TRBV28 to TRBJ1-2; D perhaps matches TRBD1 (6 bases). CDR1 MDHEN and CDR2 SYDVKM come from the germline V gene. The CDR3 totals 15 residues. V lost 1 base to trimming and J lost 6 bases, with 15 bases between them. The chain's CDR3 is CASSLYLAQGDGYTF. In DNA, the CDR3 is TGTGCCAGCAGTTTATATCTGGCACAGGGCGATGGCTACACCTTC.

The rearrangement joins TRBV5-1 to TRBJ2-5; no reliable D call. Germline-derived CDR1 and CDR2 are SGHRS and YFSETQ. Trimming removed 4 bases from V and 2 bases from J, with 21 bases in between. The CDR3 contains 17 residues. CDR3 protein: CASSATSSSVIQETQYF. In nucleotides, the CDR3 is TGCGCCAGCAGCGCCACCTCGAGCAGCGTCATACAAGAGACCCAGTACTTC.

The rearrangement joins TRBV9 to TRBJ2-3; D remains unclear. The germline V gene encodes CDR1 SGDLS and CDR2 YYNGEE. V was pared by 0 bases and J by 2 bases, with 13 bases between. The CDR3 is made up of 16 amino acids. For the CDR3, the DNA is TGTGCCAGCAGCGTAGGGCTTGACTCGTTCACAGATACGCAGTATTTT. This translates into CASSVGLDSFTDTQYF.

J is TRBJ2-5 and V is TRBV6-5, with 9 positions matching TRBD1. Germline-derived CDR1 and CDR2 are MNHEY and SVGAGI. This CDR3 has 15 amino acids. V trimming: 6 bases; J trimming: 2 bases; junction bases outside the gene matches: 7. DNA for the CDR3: TGTGCCAGCAGAACCGGGACAGGGATTCAAGAGACCCAGTACTTC. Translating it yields CASRTGTGIQETQYF.

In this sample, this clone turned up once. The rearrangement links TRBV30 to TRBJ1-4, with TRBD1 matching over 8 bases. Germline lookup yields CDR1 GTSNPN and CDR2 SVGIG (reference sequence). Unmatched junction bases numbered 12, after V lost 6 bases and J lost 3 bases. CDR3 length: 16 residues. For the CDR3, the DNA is TGTGCCTGTACCGGGGCAGGGGGCGCGGCTAATGAAAAACTGTTTTTT. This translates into CACTGAGGAANEKLFF.

Written as DNA, the CDR3 is TGCAGTGCCAGTAATCCGGGAGGCCCCTACAATGAGCAGTTCTTC. Translation gives CSASNPGGPYNEQFF. J is TRBJ2-1 and V is TRBV20-1; 7 bases are a match to TRBD2. The junction had 10 bases not matched to a gene; V was cut back by 6 bases and J by 2 bases. This CDR3 has 15 amino acids. From germline, CDR1 is DFQATT and CDR2 SNEGSKA (reference sequence).

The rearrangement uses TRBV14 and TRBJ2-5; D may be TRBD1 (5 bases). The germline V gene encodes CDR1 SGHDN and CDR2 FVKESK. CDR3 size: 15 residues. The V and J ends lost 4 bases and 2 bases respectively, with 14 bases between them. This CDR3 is CASSPGQELQETQYF. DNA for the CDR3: TGTGCCAGCAGCCCAGGACAAGAGCTTCAAGAGACCCAGTACTTC.

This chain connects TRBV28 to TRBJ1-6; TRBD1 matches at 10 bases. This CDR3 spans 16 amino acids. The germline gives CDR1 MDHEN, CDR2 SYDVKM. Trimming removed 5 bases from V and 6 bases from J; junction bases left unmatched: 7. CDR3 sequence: CASSQYRDRGNSPLHF. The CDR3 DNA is TGTGCCAGCAGTCAATACCGGGACAGGGGTAATTCACCCCTCCACTTT.

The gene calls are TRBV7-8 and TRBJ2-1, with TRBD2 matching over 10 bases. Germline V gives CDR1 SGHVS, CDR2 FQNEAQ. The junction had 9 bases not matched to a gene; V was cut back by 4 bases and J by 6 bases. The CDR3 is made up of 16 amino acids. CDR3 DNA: TGTGCCAGCAGCTCGTTGAGCGGGAGGGCCCTCAATGAGCAGTTCTTC. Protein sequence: CASSSLSGRALNEQFF.

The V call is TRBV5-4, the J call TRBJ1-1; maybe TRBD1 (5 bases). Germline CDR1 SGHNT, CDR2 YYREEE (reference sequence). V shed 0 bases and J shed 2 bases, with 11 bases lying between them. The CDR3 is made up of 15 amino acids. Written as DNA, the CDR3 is TGTGCCAGCAGCTTGGATCGGGGGTTAAACACTGAAGCTTTCTTT. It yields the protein CASSLDRGLNTEAFF.

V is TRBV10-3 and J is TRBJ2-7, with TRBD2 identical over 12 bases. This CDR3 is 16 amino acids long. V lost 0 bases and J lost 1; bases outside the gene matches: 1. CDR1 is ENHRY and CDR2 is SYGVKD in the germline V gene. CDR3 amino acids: CAISESLAGGSYEQYF. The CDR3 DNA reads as TGTGCCATCAGTGAGTCGCTAGCGGGAGGGTCCTACGAGCAGTACTTC.

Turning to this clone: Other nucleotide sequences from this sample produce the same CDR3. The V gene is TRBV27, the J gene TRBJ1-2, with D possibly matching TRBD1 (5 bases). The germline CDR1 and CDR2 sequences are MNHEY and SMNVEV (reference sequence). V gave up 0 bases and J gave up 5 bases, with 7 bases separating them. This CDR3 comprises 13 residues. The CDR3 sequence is CASSLSRGYGYTF. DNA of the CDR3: TGTGCCAGCAGTTTATCCCGGGGGTATGGCTACACCTTC.

CDR3 nucleotide sequence: TGTGCCAGCAGCGGAAAAGGTGGAGCCTACAATGAGCAGTTCTTC. It translates to CASSGKGGAYNEQFF. The V call is TRBV7-9, the J call TRBJ2-1, with D unclear. The CDR3 totals 15 residues. Trimming took off 5 bases at V and 2 bases at J, with 13 bases between the two ends. Germline V gives CDR1 SEHNR, CDR2 FQNEAQ (reference sequence). Complete variable domain (other parts from reference TRBV7-9 and TRBJ2-1): DTGVSQNPRHKITKRGQNVTFRCDPISEHNRLYWYRQTLGQGPEFLTYFQNEAQLEKSRLLSDRFSAERPKGSFSTLEIQRTEQGDSAMYLCASSGKGGAYNEQFFGPGTRLTVL.

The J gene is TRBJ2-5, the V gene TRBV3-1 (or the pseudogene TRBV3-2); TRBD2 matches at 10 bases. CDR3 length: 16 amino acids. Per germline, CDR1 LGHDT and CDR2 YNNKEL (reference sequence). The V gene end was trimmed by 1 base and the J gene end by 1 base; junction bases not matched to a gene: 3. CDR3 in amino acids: CASSQGLAGGQETQYF. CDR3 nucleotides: TGTGCCAGCAGCCAAGGCTTAGCGGGAGGCCAAGAGACCCAGTACTTC.